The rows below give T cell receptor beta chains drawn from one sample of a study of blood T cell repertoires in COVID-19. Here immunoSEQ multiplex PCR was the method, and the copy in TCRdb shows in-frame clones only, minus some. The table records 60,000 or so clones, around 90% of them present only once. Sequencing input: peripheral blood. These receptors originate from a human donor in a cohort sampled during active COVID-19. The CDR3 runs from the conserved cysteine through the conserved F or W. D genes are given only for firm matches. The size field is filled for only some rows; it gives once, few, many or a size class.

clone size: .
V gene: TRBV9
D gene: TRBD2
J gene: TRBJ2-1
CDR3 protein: CASSISSGNYNEQFF
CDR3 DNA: TGTGCCAGCAGCATATCTAGCGGAAATTACAATGAGCAGTTCTTC

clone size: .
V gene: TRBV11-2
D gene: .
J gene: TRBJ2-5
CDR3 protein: CAASGGRGPETQYF
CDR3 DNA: TGTGCCGCAAGTGGGGGGAGAGGTCCGGAAACCCAGTACTTC

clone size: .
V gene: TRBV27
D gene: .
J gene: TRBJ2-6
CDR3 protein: CASRAQGSGANVLTF
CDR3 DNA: TGTGCCAGCAGAGCGCAGGGCTCTGGGGCCAACGTCCTGACTTTC

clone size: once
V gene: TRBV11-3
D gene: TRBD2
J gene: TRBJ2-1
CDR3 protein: CASSFGASGSFGNEQFF
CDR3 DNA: TGTGCCAGCAGCTTTGGGGCTAGCGGGAGTTTCGGCAATGAGCAGTTCTTC

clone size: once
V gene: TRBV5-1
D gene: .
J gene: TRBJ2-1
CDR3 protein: CATSIQGNEQFF
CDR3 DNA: TGCGCCACCTCAATACAGGGAAATGAGCAGTTCTTC

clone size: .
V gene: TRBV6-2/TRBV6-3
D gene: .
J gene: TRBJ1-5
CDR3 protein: CASSYSSRAGNQPQHF
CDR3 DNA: TGTGCCAGCAGTTACTCCTCCCGGGCGGGGAATCAGCCCCAGCATTTT

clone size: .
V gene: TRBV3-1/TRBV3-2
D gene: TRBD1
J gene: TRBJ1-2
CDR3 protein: CASSRGQGAYGYTF
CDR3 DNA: TGTGCCAGCAGTCGGGGACAGGGGGCTTATGGCTACACCTTC

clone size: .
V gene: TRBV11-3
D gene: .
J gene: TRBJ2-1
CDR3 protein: CASSLDGQSEQFF
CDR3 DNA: TGTGCCAGCAGCTTGGATGGACAGAGCGAGCAGTTCTTC

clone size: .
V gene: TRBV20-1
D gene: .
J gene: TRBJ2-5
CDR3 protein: CSTSLQGGRETQYF
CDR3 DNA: TGCAGTACTAGTTTACAGGGGGGGAGGGAGACCCAGTACTTC

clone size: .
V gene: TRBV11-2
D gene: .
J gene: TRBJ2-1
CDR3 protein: CASSPGLPRSGEQFF
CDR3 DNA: TGTGCCAGCAGCCCGGGTTTACCACGGTCCGGTGAGCAGTTCTTC

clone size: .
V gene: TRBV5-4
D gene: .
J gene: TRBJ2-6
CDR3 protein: CASSPRQISGANVLTF
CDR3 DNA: TGTGCCAGCAGCCCACGACAGATCTCTGGGGCCAACGTCCTGACTTTC

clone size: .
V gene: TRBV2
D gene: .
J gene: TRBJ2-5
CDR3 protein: CASRTQGPGTQYF
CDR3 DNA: TGTGCCAGCAGGACACAGGGTCCCGGGACCCAGTACTTC

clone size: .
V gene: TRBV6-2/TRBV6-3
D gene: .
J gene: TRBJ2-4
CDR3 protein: CASSYSSTYGTGDLAKNIQYF
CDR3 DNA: TGTGCCAGCAGTTACTCGAGTACGTACGGGACGGGGGATTTGGCCAAAAACATTCAGTACTTC

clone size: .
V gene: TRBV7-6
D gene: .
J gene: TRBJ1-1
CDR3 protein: CASSLQEEATEAFF
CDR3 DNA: TGTGCCAGCAGCTTACAGGAGGAGGCCACTGAAGCTTTCTTT

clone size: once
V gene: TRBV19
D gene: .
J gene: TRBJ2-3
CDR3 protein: CASSSGNTDTQYF
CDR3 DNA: TGTGCCAGTAGTTCGGGGAATACAGATACGCAGTATTTT

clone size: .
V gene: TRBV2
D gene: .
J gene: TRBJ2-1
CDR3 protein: CATQRAAYNEQFF
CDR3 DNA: TGTGCCACCCAGCGGGCTGCGTACAATGAGCAGTTCTTC

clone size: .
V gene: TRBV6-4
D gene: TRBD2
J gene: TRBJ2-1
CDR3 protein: CASSETSGRNNEQFF
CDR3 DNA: TGTGCCAGCAGTGAAACTAGCGGGCGAAACAATGAGCAGTTCTTC

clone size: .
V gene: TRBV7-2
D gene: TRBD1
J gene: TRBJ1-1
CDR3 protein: CASSLRQGARGEAFF
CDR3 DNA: TGTGCCAGCAGCTTAAGACAGGGGGCGCGTGGTGAAGCTTTCTTT

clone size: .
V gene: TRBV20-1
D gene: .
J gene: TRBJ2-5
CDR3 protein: CSGCIQETQYF
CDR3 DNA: TGCAGCGGGTGCATACAAGAGACCCAGTACTTC

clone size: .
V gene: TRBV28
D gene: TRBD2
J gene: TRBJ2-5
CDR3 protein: CASSLAAGGLVETQYF
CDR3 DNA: TGTGCCAGCAGTTTAGCAGCGGGAGGTCTTGTGGAAACCCAGTACTTC

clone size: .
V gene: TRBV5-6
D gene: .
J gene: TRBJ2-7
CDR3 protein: CASSLTGPGGYEQYF
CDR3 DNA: TGTGCCAGCAGCTTAACTGGACCAGGGGGGTACGAGCAGTACTTC

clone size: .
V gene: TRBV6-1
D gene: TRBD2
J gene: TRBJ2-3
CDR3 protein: CASSEQTSGRVGDTQYF
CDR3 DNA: TGTGCCAGCAGTGAACAGACTAGCGGGAGGGTTGGAGATACGCAGTATTTT

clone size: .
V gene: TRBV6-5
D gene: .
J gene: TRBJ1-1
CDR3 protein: CASSYVAPPEAFF
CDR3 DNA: TGTGCCAGCAGTTACGTGGCCCCGCCAGAAGCTTTCTTT

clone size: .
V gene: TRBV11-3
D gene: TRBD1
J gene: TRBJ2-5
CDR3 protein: CASSLGGQGTSETQYF
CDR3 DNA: TGTGCCAGCAGCTTAGGCGGACAGGGGACATCGGAGACCCAGTACTTC

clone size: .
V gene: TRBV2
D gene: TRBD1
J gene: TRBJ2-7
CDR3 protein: CASSDWGQALF
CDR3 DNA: TGTGCCAGCAGTGATTGGGGACAGGCTCTCTTC

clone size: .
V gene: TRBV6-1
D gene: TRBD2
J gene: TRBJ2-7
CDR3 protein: CASSVLGRTVFSGSLNEQYF
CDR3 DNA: TGTGCCAGCAGTGTACTCGGGCGGACGGTGTTTAGCGGGAGCCTGAACGAGCAGTACTTC

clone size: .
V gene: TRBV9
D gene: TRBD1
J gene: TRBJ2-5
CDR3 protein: CASSEVDRDVETQYF
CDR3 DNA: TGTGCCAGCAGCGAGGTGGACAGGGACGTAGAGACCCAGTACTTC

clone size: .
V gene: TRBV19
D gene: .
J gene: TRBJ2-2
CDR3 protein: CASSIVGAVRELFF
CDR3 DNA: TGTGCCAGTAGTATAGTAGGGGCAGTGAGGGAGCTGTTTTTT

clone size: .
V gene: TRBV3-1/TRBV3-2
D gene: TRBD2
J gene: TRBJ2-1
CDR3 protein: CASNLAGEQFF
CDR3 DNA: TGTGCCAGCAACTTAGCGGGAGAGCAGTTCTTC

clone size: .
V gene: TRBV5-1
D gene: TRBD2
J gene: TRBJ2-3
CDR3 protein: CASSSASTSGRMGDTQYF
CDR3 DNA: TGCGCCAGCAGCTCCGCCTCGACTAGCGGGAGAATGGGAGATACGCAGTATTTT

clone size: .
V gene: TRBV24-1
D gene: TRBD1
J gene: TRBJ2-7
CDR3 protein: CATSDNSPGTGSFRRPYEQYF
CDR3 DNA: TGTGCCACCAGTGACAATTCCCCCGGGACAGGGTCCTTCAGACGGCCCTACGAGCAGTACTTC

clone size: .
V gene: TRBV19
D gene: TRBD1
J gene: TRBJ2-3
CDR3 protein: CASSIVPGQDGTDTQYF
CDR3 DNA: TGTGCCAGTAGTATAGTCCCGGGACAGGATGGGACAGATACGCAGTATTTT

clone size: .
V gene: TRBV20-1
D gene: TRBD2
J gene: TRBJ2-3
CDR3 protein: CSASERAGATDTQYF
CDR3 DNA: TGCAGTGCTAGTGAGCGGGCGGGAGCCACAGATACGCAGTATTTT

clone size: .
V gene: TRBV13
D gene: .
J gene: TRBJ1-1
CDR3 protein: CASSLAGPNTEAFF
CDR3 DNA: TGTGCCAGCAGCTTAGCAGGGCCGAACACTGAAGCTTTCTTT

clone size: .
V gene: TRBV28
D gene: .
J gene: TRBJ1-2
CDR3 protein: CASLQQGYGYTF
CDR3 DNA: TGTGCCAGCTTACAACAGGGCTATGGCTACACCTTC

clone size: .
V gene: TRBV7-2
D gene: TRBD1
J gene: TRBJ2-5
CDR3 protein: CASSLGTGGSLETQYF
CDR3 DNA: TGTGCCAGCAGCCTAGGGACAGGGGGCAGTTTGGAGACCCAGTACTTC

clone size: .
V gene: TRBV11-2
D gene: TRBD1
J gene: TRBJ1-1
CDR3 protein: CASSFNRDRVNAFF
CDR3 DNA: TGTGCCAGCAGCTTCAACCGGGACAGGGTGAATGCTTTCTTT

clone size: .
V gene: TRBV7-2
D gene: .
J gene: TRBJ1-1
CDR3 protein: CASSEHGGSQTEAFF
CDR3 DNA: TGTGCCAGCAGCGAGCACGGTGGGAGTCAGACTGAAGCTTTCTTT

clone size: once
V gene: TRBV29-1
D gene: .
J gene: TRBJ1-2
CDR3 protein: CSVEDPGRSYGYTF
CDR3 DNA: TGCAGCGTTGAAGATCCGGGGAGAAGCTATGGCTACACCTTC

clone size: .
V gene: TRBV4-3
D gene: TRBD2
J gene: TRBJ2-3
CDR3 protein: CASRRSGTTDTQYF
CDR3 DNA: TGCGCCAGCAGACGAAGCGGGACCACAGATACGCAGTATTTT

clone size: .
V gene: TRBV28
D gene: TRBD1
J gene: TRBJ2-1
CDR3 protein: CASRQPGQGALEQFF
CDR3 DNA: TGTGCCAGCAGGCAACCGGGACAGGGGGCTTTAGAGCAGTTCTTC

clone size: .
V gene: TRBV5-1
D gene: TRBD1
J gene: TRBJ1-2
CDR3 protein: CASSLTTGLSNYGYTF
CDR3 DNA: TGCGCCAGCAGCTTGACGACAGGGCTCTCGAACTATGGCTACACCTTC

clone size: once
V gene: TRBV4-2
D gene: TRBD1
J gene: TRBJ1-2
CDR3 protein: CASSQDPDRVGGYTF
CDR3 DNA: TGTGCCAGCAGCCAAGACCCCGACAGGGTCGGAGGCTACACCTTC

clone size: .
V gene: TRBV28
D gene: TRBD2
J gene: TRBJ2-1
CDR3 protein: CASSLFRGLAGNEQFF
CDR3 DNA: TGTGCCAGCAGTTTATTCAGGGGACTAGCGGGTAATGAGCAGTTCTTC

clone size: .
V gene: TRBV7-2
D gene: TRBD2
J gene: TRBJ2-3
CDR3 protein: CASSLVLAGGDTQYF
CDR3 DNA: TGTGCCAGCAGCTTAGTCCTAGCGGGAGGTGATACGCAGTATTTT

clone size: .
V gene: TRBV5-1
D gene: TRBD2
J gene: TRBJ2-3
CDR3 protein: CASTGLAGPTDTQYF
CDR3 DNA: TGCGCCAGTACCGGACTAGCGGGGCCCACAGATACGCAGTATTTT

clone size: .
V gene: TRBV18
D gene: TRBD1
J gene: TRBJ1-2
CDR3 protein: CASSPNFGTGGGDGYTF
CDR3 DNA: TGTGCCAGCTCACCGAACTTCGGGACAGGGGGCGGGGATGGCTACACCTTC

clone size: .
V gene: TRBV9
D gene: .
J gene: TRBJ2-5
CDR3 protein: CASSVGGVKEETQYF
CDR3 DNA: TGTGCCAGCAGCGTTGGCGGGGTCAAAGAAGAGACCCAGTACTTC